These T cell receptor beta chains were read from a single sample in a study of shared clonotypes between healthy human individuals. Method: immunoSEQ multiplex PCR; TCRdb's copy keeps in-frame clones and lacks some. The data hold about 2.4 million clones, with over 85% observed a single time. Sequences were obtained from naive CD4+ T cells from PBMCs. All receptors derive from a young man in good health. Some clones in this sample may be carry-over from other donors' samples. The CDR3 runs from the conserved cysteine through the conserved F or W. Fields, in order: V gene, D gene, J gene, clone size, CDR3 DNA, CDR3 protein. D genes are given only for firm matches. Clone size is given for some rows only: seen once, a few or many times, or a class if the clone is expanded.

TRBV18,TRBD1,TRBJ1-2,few,TGTGCCAGCTCAACTGCGGACAGGGGCCCGCTCTTC,CASSTADRGPLF
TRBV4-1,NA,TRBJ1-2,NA,TGCGCCAGCAGCCAAGATGGCGCACCGTGGGGCTACACCTTC,CASSQDGAPWGYTF
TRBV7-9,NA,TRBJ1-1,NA,TGTGCCAGCAGCTTAACTCAGGGCGGCGCTTTCTTT,CASSLTQGGAFF
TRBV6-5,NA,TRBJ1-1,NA,TGTGCCAGCAGCTCACCTCCGGGCCCTGAAGCTTTCTTT,CASSSPPGPEAFF
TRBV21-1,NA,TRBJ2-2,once,TGTGCCAGCAGCAACTGGGACAGGTCCCTCGGGGAGCTGTTTTTT,CASSNWDRSLGELFF
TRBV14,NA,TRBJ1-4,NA,TGTGCCAGCAGCCAATTCTTCGGATTTAATGAAAAACTGTTTTTT,CASSQFFGFNEKLFF
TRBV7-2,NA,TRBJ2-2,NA,TGTGCCAGCAGCCCACGACAGGTCCTCGGGGAGCTGTTTTTT,CASSPRQVLGELFF
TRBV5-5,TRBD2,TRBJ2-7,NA,TGTGCCAGCAGCCTAGCGGTGGGTTCTATCTCCTACGAGCAGTACTTC,CASSLAVGSISYEQYF
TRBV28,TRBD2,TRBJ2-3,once,TGTGCCAGCAGTTTACTAGCGGGACTGGGAGTAGGGCCAACAGATACGCAGTATTTT,CASSLLAGLGVGPTDTQYF
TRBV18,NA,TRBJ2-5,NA,TGTGCCAGCTCAGTGTTCAGTCAAGAGACCCAGTACTTC,CASSVFSQETQYF
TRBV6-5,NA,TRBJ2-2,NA,TGTGCCAGCATGAGGACCGCAAACACCGGGGAGCTGTTTTTT,CASMRTANTGELFF
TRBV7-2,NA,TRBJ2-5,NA,TGTGCCAGCAGCTCCCCTACTACCGAGACCCAGTACTTC,CASSSPTTETQYF
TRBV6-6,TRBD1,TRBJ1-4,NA,TGTGCCAGCAGTCTGGGACAGGGAAATGAAAAACTGTTTTTT,CASSLGQGNEKLFF
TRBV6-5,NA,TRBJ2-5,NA,TGTGCCAGCAGTTTCGGTGTCGGGCGGCAAGAGACCCAGTACTTC,CASSFGVGRQETQYF
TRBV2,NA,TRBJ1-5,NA,TGTGCCAGCCAGGACCCCCCGGAGCCCCAGCATTTT,CASQDPPEPQHF
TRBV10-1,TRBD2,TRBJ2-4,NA,TGCGCCAGCAGGCATCTAGCGGGACTAGCCAAAAACATTCAGTACTTC,CASRHLAGLAKNIQYF
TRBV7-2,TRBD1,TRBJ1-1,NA,TGTGCCAGCAGCAAACGGGACAGGGGGCGGGGGACTGAAGCTTTCTTT,CASSKRDRGRGTEAFF
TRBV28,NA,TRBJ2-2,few,TGTGCCAGCAGTTTAAGGTCGGTCCCCCACGGGGAGCTGTTTTTT,CASSLRSVPHGELFF
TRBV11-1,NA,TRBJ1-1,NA,TGTGCCAGCAACTCTGAGACAGTTACTGAAGCTTTCTTT,CASNSETVTEAFF
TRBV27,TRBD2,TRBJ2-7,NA,TGTGCCAGCAGTAACTTGGGACTAGCGGGAGTCAAAACCCGGCACCACGAGCAGTACTTC,CASSNLGLAGVKTRHHEQYF
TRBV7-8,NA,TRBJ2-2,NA,TGTGCCAGCAGCCCCACGGGCCGCGCGAACACCGGGGAGCTGTTTTTT,CASSPTGRANTGELFF
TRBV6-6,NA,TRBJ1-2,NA,TGTGCCAGCAGTAAGGACGGTAACTATGGCTACACCTTC,CASSKDGNYGYTF
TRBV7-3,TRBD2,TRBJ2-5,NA,TGTGCCAGCAGCAAGGGGACTAGCGGGCGGGAGACCCAGTACTTC,CASSKGTSGRETQYF
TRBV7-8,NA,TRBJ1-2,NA,TGTGCCAGCAGCGCACCTGACTATGGCTACACCTTC,CASSAPDYGYTF
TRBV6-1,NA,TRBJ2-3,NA,TGTGCCAGCGAGCCTGGTAGGGATACGCAGTATTTT,CASEPGRDTQYF
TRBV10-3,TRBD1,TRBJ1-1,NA,TGTGCCATCAGGATGACAGGGAGGAACACTGAAGCTTTCTTT,CAIRMTGRNTEAFF
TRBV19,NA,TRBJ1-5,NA,TGTGCCAGTAGTATAGGGGCTCAGCCCCAGCATTTT,CASSIGAQPQHF
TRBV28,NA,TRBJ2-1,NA,TGTGCCAGCAGCCTCCGCGACAATGAGCAGTTCTTC,CASSLRDNEQFF
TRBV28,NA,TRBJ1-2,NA,TGTGCCAGCAGTCCAGGGTACTATGGCTACACCTTC,CASSPGYYGYTF
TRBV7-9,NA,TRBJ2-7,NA,TGTGCCAGCAGCTCCCGAGGACACTACTACGAGCAGTACTTC,CASSSRGHYYEQYF
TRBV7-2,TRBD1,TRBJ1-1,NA,TGTGCCAGCAGCACAAGGGACAGGGTCCCTGAAGCTTTCTTT,CASSTRDRVPEAFF
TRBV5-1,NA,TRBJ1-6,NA,TGCGCCAGCAGCTCCCAGGGTTCGGGGAATTCACCCCTCCACTTT,CASSSQGSGNSPLHF
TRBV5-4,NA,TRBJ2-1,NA,TGTGCCAGCAGCTTAGGTAGGGGCTTCCCCAATGAGCAGTTCTTC,CASSLGRGFPNEQFF
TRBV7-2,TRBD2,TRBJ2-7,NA,TGTGCCAGCAGCTTGGTCGGTAGCGGGAGCTACGAGCAGTACTTC,CASSLVGSGSYEQYF
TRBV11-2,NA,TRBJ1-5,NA,TGTGCCAGCAGCCTGAGTGGGGATCAGCCCCAGCATTTT,CASSLSGDQPQHF
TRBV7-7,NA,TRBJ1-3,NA,TGTGCCAGCAGCCCTTACCCTCGAGGCAGTCAGAACTCTGGAAACACCATATATTTT,CASSPYPRGSQNSGNTIYF
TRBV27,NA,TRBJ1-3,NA,TGTGCCAGCAAAGAGGGAAGCTTCTCTGGAAACACCATATATTTT,CASKEGSFSGNTIYF
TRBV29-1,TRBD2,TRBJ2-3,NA,TGCAGCGTTGACGTTGGGCTAGCGGGAGGGCTGACGCAGTATTTT,CSVDVGLAGGLTQYF
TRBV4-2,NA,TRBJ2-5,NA,TGTGCCAGCAGCCAAGACAGCCCTTGGGGGACCCAGTACTTC,CASSQDSPWGTQYF
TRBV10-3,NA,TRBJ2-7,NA,TGTGCCATCAGCGCAGGGGTCGAGCAGTACTTC,CAISAGVEQYF
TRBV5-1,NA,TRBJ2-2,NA,TGCGCCAGCAGCACACGACCGAACACCGGGGAGCTGTTTTTT,CASSTRPNTGELFF
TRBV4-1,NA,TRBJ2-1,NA,TGCGCCAGCAGCCAAGAGGCCGGGACTCCGTCGTACAATGAGCAGTTCTTC,CASSQEAGTPSYNEQFF
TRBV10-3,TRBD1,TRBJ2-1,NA,TGTGCCATCACCTCGGACAGGGTCAATGAGCAGTTCTTC,CAITSDRVNEQFF
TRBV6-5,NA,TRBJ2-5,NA,TGTGCCAGCAACCCACAGGGTTGGGGGACCCAGTACTTC,CASNPQGWGTQYF
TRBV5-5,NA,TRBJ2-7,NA,TGTGCCAGCAGCTTGGCCCACGGAACCTACGAGCAGTACTTC,CASSLAHGTYEQYF
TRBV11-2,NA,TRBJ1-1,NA,TGTGCCAGCAGGGGACGAGGCACTGAAGCTTTCTTT,CASRGRGTEAFF
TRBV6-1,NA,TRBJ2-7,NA,TGTGCCAGCAGGGGACCCTCGTCCGAGCAGTACTTC,CASRGPSSEQYF
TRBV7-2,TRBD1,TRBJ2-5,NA,TGTGCCAGCAGCCCCTCGACAGGGGAGCAACAAGAGACCCAGTACTTC,CASSPSTGEQQETQYF
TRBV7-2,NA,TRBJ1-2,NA,TGTGCCAGCAGCCTTCCTCCGGTAGCTAACTATGGCCACACCTTC,CASSLPPVANYGHTF
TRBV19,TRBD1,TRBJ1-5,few,TGTGCCAGTAGTACAGGGGGTAAGAGCAATCAGCCCCAGCATTTT,CASSTGGKSNQPQHF
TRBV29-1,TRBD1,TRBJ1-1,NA,TGCAGCGGGGGGACAGCCTGGAACACTGAAGCTTTCTTT,CSGGTAWNTEAFF